This T cell receptor (beta chain) was found in a study of long-term antiretroviral therapy in people with HIV. Turning to the study itself: Some samples came about a decade before the 2015 immediate-ART recommendation, and these were the earliest.

Sequencing relied on immunoSEQ assay v3.0, run at survey level. Sequencing was directed toward 40,000-50,000 T-cell genomes in each sample. Assay: immunoSEQ multiplex PCR; the TCRdb copy retains only in-frame clones and omits some. This table holds approximately 29,000 clones, 70% to 90% found once. This CDR3 contains 15 residues. The trim removed 3 bases at V and 2 bases at J, leaving 6 bases unmatched. The germline gives CDR1 GTSNPN, CDR2 SVGIG (reference sequence). Study-level results: Pre-ART clonal expansion yielded clones that dominated the repertoire at all time points. Repertoires with HIV possessed tighter CDR3 length spans than those of controls.

A word on this clone: Its target is not known.

The TCR sequence derives from a man aged 18 to 30 with HIV. The gene calls are TRBV30 and TRBJ2-3, with 9 bases fitting TRBD2. The specimen comprised unsorted PBMCs, sampled 1.1 years after starting antiretroviral therapy. The CDR3 loop is CAWSASGDHTDTQYF. CDR3 bases: TGTGCCTGGAGCGCTAGCGGGGATCACACAGATACGCAGTATTTT.